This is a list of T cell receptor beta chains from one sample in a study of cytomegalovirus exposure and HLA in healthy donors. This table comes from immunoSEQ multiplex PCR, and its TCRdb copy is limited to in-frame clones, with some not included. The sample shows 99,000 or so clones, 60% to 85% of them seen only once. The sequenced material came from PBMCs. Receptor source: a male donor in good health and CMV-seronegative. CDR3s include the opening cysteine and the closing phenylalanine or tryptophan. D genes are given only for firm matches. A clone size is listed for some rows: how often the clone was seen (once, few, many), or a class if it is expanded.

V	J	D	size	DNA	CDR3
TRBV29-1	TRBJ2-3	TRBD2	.	TGCAGCGTTGTGGTAGCGGGAGTGGATACGCAGTATTTT	CSVVVAGVDTQYF
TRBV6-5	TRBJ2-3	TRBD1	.	TGTGCCAACCTACCGGGACAGACCACAGATACGCAGTATTTT	CANLPGQTTDTQYF
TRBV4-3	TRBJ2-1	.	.	TGCGCCAGCACACCGGGAACGGGAGAGACCAATGAGCAGTTCTTC	CASTPGTGETNEQFF
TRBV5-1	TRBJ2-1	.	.	TGCGCCAGCAGCTTGGGTTGGGTAGCGGGCATGAGAGGGGGTGAGCAGTTCTTC	CASSLGWVAGMRGGEQFF
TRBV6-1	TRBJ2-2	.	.	TGTGCCAGCAGTCCGCCGGGTATCGGGACCGGGGAGCTGTTTTTT	CASSPPGIGTGELFF
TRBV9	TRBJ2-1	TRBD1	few	TGTGCCAGCAGCATCGGGACAGTCGGTGGCAATGAGCAGTTCTTC	CASSIGTVGGNEQFF
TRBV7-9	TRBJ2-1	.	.	TGTGCCAGCAGCACCGCTTCCGGCTCCTACAATGAGCAGTTCTTC	CASSTASGSYNEQFF
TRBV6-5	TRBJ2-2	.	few	TGTGCCAGCAGTGTACGGTCTGCGAACACCGGGGAGCTGTTTTTT	CASSVRSANTGELFF
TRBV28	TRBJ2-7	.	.	TGTGCCAGCAGCAAGATAGTACTCGGGTACGAGCAGTACTTC	CASSKIVLGYEQYF
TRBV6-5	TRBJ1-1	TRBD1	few	TGTGCCAGCAGTTACTCCCGGACAGGGATGAACACTGAAGCTTTCTTT	CASSYSRTGMNTEAFF
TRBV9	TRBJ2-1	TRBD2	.	TGTGCCGGCAGCTTCATGCCGGGACTAGCGGACAATGAGCAGTTCTTC	CAGSFMPGLADNEQFF
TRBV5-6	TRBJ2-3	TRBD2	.	TGTGCCAGCAGCTTGGCGTTGGGACTAGACACAGATACGCAGTATTTT	CASSLALGLDTDTQYF
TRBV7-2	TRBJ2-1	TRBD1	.	TGTGCCAGCAGCTCGAGCACACAGGGGAATGAGCAGTTCTTC	CASSSSTQGNEQFF
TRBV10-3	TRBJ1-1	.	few	TGTGCCATCACGGGATCCGGGGGCACTGAAGCTTTCTTT	CAITGSGGTEAFF
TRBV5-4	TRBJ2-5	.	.	TGTGCCAGCAGCCCATCCCCAGGGGAAGGAGAGACCCAGTACTTC	CASSPSPGEGETQYF
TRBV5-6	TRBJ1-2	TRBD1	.	TGTGCCAGCGGGATCAAGACAGGGATCGGTGGCTACACCTTC	CASGIKTGIGGYTF
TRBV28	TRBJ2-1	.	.	TGTGCCAGCAGTTTATATTCGTACAATGAGCAGTTCTTC	CASSLYSYNEQFF
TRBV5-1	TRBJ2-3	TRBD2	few	TGCGCCAGCGGCTCCCAACTAGCGGGGGGAGATACGCAGTATTTT	CASGSQLAGGDTQYF
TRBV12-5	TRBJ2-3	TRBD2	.	TGTGCTAGTGGCCCCGGGGGGGCCCCAGATACGCAGTATTTT	CASGPGGAPDTQYF
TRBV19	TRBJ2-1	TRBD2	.	TGTGCCAGTAGTGGAAGCGGGGGGATCAATGAGCAGTTCTTC	CASSGSGGINEQFF
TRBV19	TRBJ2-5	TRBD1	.	TGTGCCAGTAGTGGCCAGGGACAGGGTGGTCAAGAGACCCAGTACTTC	CASSGQGQGGQETQYF
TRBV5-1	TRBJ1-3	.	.	TGCGCCAGCAGCTCCGTTCCAGGCTCTGGAAACACCATATATTTT	CASSSVPGSGNTIYF
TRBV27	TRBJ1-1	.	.	TGTGCCAGCGGTTACAGCACTGAAGCTTTCTTT	CASGYSTEAFF
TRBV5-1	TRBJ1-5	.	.	TGCGCCAGCAGCGTATCAGGAACCCATCAGCCCCAGCATTTT	CASSVSGTHQPQHF
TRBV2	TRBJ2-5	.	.	TGTGCCAGCAGTCCGGGGGTTCAAGAGACCCAGTACTTC	CASSPGVQETQYF
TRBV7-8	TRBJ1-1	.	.	TGTGCCAGCAGCTTAGTATTCGGACAGCTGAACACTGAAGCTTTCTTT	CASSLVFGQLNTEAFF
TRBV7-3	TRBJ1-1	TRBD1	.	TGTGCCAGCAGCTCACAGGGGGCACGGACTGAAGCTTTCTTT	CASSSQGARTEAFF
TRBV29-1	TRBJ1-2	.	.	TGCAGCGTGGAGGGGGGGAGCTATGGCTACACCTTC	CSVEGGSYGYTF
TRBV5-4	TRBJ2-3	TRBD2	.	TGTGCCAGCAGGCCTTGGGGGGGAGCAGGAACGCAGTATTTT	CASRPWGGAGTQYF
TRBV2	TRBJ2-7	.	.	TGTGCCAGCGGCACCCCAGCGAGAGGTCCCTACGAGCAGTACTTC	CASGTPARGPYEQYF
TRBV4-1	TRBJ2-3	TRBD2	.	TGCGCCAGCAGCCAAGAAGGGGGACTAGCGGGAGGTGGCACAGATACGCAGTATTTT	CASSQEGGLAGGGTDTQYF
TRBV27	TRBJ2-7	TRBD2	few	TGTGCCAGCAGTTTAGGCGGGAGGCCCCTACGGGAGCAGTACTTC	CASSLGGRPLREQYF
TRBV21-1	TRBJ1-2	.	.	TGTGCCAGCCCTGAGAAGGACTTGAGCTATGGCTACACCTTC	CASPEKDLSYGYTF
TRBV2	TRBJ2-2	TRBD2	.	TGTGCCAGCAGTTCTAGCGGCCGCGCGAACACCGGGGAGCTGTTTTTT	CASSSSGRANTGELFF
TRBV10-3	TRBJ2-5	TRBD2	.	TGTGCCATCAGTGTAGCGGGAGGAAGCCAAGAGACCCAGTACTTC	CAISVAGGSQETQYF
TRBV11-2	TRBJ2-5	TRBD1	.	TGTGCCAGCAGCATAGGGACAGGGAGGCAAGAGACCCAGTACTTC	CASSIGTGRQETQYF